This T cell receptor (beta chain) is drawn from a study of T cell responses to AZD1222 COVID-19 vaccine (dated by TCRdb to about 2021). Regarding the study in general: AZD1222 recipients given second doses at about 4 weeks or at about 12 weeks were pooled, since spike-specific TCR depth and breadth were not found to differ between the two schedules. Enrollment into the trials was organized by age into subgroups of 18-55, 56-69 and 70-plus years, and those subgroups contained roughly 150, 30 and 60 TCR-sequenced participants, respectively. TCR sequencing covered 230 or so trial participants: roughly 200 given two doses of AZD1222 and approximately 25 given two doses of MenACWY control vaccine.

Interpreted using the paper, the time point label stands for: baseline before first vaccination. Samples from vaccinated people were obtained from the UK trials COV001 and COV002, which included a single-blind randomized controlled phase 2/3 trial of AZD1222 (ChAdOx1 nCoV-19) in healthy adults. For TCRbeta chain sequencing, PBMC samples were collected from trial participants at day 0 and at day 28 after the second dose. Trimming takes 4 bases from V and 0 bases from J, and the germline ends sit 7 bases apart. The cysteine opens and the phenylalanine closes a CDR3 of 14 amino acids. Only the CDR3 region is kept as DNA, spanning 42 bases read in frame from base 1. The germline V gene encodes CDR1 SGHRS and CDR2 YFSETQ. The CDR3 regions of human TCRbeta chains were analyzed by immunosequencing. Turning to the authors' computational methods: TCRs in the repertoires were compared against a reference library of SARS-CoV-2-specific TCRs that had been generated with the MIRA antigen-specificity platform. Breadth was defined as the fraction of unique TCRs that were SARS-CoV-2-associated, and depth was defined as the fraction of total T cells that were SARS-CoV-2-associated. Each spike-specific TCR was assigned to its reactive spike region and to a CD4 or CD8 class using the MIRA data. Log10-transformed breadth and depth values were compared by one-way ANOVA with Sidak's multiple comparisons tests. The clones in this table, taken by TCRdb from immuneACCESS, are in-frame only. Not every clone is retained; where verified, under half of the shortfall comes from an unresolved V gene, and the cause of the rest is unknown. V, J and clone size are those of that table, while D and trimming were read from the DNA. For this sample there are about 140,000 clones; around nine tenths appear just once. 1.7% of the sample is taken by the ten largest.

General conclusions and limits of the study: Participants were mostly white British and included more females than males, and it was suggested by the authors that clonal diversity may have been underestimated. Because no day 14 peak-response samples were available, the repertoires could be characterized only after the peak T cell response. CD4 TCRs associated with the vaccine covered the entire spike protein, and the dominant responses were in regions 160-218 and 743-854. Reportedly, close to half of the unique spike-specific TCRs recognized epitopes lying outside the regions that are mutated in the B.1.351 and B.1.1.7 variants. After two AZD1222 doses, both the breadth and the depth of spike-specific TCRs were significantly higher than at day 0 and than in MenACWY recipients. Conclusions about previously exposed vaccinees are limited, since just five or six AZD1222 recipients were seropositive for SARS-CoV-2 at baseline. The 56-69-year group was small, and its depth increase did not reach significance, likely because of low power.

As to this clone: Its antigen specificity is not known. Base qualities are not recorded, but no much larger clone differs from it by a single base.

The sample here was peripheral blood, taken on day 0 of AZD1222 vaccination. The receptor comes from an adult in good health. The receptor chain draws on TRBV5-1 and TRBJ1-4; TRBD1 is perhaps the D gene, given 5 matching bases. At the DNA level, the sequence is TGCGCCAGCAGCCCAGGGTCAACTAATGAAAAACTGTTTTTT. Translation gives CASSPGSTNEKLFF.